These 10 T cell receptor beta chains originate from one sample sequenced in a study of cytomegalovirus exposure and HLA in healthy donors. A multiplex PCR was run with 60 Vbeta primers and 13 Jbeta primers. Libraries were prepared by immunoSEQ multiplex PCR; TCRdb keeps only in-frame clonotypes and omits some of them. The table lists around 200,000 clones, roughly 80% of them singletons. Input material: PBMCs. The receptors stem from a man between 45 and 60 years old in good health and CMV-seronegative.

The DNA for the CDR3 is TGTGCCAGCAGCGTAGGACAGGGAGGTTACGAGCAGTACTTC. Amino acid sequence: CASSVGQGGYEQYF. The V and J genes are TRBV9 and TRBJ2-7, with TRBD1 as a possible D gene (7 bases). CDR1 is SGDLS, CDR2 YYNGEE, per germline. This CDR3 comprises 14 residues. V was shortened by 0 bases and J by 4 bases, with 11 bases between the two germline ends. The variable domain in full, with the rest retrieved from reference TRBV9 and TRBJ2-7, is DSGVTQTPKHLITATGQRVTLRCSPRSGDLSVYWYQQSLDQGLQFLIQYYNGEERAKGNILERFSAQQFPDLHSELNLSSLELGDSALYFCASSVGQGGYEQYFGPGTRLTVT.

The chain joins TRBV19 to TRBJ1-6; D call uncertain. Germline CDR1 reads LNHDA; CDR2 reads SQIVND (reference sequence). V was shortened by 0 bases and J by 5 bases, with 8 bases between the two germline ends. This CDR3 is 15 amino acids long. DNA of the CDR3: TGTGCCAGTAGTATAGATGCGGGCCATAATTCACCCCTCCACTTT. Translating it yields CASSIDAGHNSPLHF.

About this clone: The junction departs from the called germline gene at one end, perhaps through a read error. The chain is built from TRBV7-9 and TRBJ1-5; 8 bases fit TRBD1. CDR1 and CDR2 from the germline V gene are SEHNR and FQNEAQ (reference sequence). There are 13 residues in the CDR3. CDR3 in DNA: TGTTCCAGCAGCTCCAGGGGGCGTCCGACCCAGCATTTT. Translating gives CSSSSRGRPTQHF.

The V call is TRBV5-6, the J call TRBJ2-3; 14 bases map to TRBD2. Germline assignment: CDR1 SGHDT and CDR2 YYEEEE. Germline trimming cut 3 bases from V and 2 bases from J; bases unmatched to any gene: 2. The CDR3 is 16 residues long. The CDR3 nucleotides are TGTGCCAGCAGCTGGGGACTAGCGGGGGTCACAGATACGCAGTATTTT. The encoded protein is CASSWGLAGVTDTQYF.

The V call is TRBV4-1, the J call TRBJ2-7; TRBD1 is a possible D gene (5 bases). V lost 0 bases and J 2 bases, leaving 11 bases between the germline ends. The CDR3 length is 15 residues. Germline V gene lookup returns CDR1 MGHRA and CDR2 YSYEKL. CDR3 sequence (DNA): TGCGCCAGCAGCCAAGAAATTCAGGGTGCCTACGAGCAGTACTTC. It is translated as CASSQEIQGAYEQYF.

This clone is a singleton in its sample. The V gene is TRBV4-3, the J gene TRBJ2-3, with a tentative D call TRBD2 (7 bases). The CDR3 loop spans 16 amino acids. With 0 bases removed from V and 0 bases from J, the gap between germline ends came to 10 bases. Germline-derived CDR1 and CDR2 are LGHNA and YSLEER. CDR3 residues: CASSQDSGGSTDTQYF. CDR3 DNA: TGCGCCAGCAGCCAAGATTCGGGGGGCAGCACAGATACGCAGTATTTT.

This chain links TRBV6-5 with TRBJ2-7; no clear D. V shed 4 bases and J shed 6 bases, with 10 bases lying between them. The CDR3 is 12 residues long. The V gene's germline CDR1 is MNHEY and CDR2 SVGAGI. The CDR3 DNA reads TGTGCCAGCAGTTCCACACCCAGCGAGCAGTACTTC. Translation gives CASSSTPSEQYF.

The V call is TRBV7-2, the J call TRBJ2-1; possible D gene TRBD2, 5 bases. Trimming shortened V by 0 bases and J by 4 bases, and 13 bases separated the two germline ends. CDR3 length: 16 residues. Germline V gene data show CDR1 as SGHTA and CDR2 as FQGNSA. The CDR3 coding sequence is TGTGCCAGCAGCTTAGCGGGCACAGCGGTGTACAATGAGCAGTTCTTC. It codes for CASSLAGTAVYNEQFF.

The J gene is TRBJ2-3, the V gene TRBV5-1, with no clear D. The CDR3 has 15 amino acids. Deletions cut 4 bases from V and 6 bases from J, with 18 bases between. Germline-derived CDR1 and CDR2 are SGHRS and YFSETQ. The CDR3 sequence is CASSGLARSPDTQYF. CDR3 nucleotide sequence: TGCGCCAGCAGCGGTTTAGCCCGGAGTCCGGATACGCAGTATTTT.

This sequence joins TRBV10-1 and TRBJ1-6, with D possibly being TRBD1 (5 bases). There are 16 residues in the CDR3. Germline CDR1 is WNHNN and CDR2 is SYGVQD (reference sequence). V shed 10 bases and J shed 2 bases, with 18 bases lying between them. For the CDR3, the DNA is TGCGCCACCGCGGGGCAGGAGCGACCCTATAATTCACCCCTCCACTTT. Protein: CATAGQERPYNSPLHF.